The source of this TCR beta chain is a study of OX40 agonist ivuxolimab in advanced cancers. Overall study context: The dose-escalation group included hepatocellular carcinoma, melanoma, renal cell carcinoma and head and neck cancer. Cohort: approximately 83% men, mean age approximately 60, aged roughly 23 to 79.

A note on this clone: What it binds is not known.

The study's findings and limits: Mean expanded clone counts were higher in CD8+ than CD4+ T cells.

Libraries were prepared by immunoSEQ multiplex PCR; TCRdb keeps only in-frame clonotypes and omits some of them. This sample has about 79,000 clones; more than 85% occur once, and the top ten carry approximately 0.99%. With 2 bases clipped from V and 4 bases from J, the junction kept 5 bases outside the gene matches. Germline CDR1 SGHTA, CDR2 FQGTGA. The CDR3 sequence is 15 residues long. This specimen consisted of CD4+ or CD8+ T cells sorted from blood, obtained in a trial of the OX40 agonist ivuxolimab. This clonotype originated in an adult with an advanced solid tumor such as melanoma, head and neck, liver or kidney cancer. V is TRBV7-3 and J is TRBJ2-7, with TRBD1 matching over 10 bases. CDR3 residues: CASSLGGTGVYEQYF. The DNA for the CDR3 is TGTGCCAGCAGCTTAGGTGGGACAGGGGTGTACGAGCAGTACTTC.